The sequence of this T cell receptor (beta chain) was determined in a study of blood T cell repertoires in COVID-19 (dated by TCRdb to the early 2020s). Context from the whole study: The collaborator samples originated in the United States, Italy and Spain and spanned the acute and convalescent phases of COVID-19. Deeply sampled blood TCRbeta repertoires from subjects exposed to, actively infected with, or recovered from COVID-19 were included in the dataset. Where available, HLA class I and class II types were taken from metadata supplied by the sample provider and were not determined by assay-based typing. The prospective study material was composed of cDNA or gDNA derived from T cells, B-cell-depleted T cells, or PBMCs. The samples were drawn from two sources: the first 160 participants of the ongoing ImmuneRACE study, and 1,000 to 1,500 subjects contributed by 6 global collaborators. Sample metadata almost always included a de-identified subject ID, COVID-19 status, age in years and sex. The repertoires were released in a freely available public database intended as a resource for research on the immune response to SARS-CoV-2. What the work shows at the level of the full study, not this receptor alone: The amount of clinical and demographic metadata varied by source and participant and was provided uncurated.

This clone was counted once. Its antigen remains undetermined. Qualities for individual bases were not recorded, and no much larger clone is one base off. Collaborating institutions collected whole blood in K2EDTA tubes following their own protocols. Collaborator samples were shipped for TCRbeta analysis as frozen whole blood, isolated PBMCs, or DNA extracted from either sample type. TCRbeta CDR3 regions were amplified from genomic DNA by means of the immunoSEQ Assay, a bias-controlled multiplex PCR. In the paper's pipeline: Within the assay, amplification of reference gene primers was used to estimate how many nucleated cells each sample contained. To quantify the absolute abundance of each unique TCRbeta CDR3 rearrangement, sequence reads were collapsed and filtered. For each sample, productive Simpson clonality was calculated by taking the square root of Simpson's diversity index across productive rearrangements. What TCRdb holds here is the immuneACCESS table cut down to in-frame rearrangements. Part of the clones is not present; checked against another copy, under half of the missing clones reflect an unresolved V gene, and the others are unexplained. V, J and clone size reflect that table, while D and trimming were determined from the DNA. For this sample the table gives around 120,000 clones, of which about 90% were detected only once. Of the sample, 25% to 30% is held by the ten largest clones.

Ends trimmed: V by 4 bases, J by 10 bases; bases unmatched to a gene: 10. CDR1 and CDR2, looked up from the germline V gene (reference sequence), are LGHDT and YNNKEL. Inclusive of the bounding cysteine and phenylalanine, the CDR3 is 15 residues long. Here the CDR3 DNA is all that survives: 45 bases in frame from base 1. The rearranged segments are TRBV3-1 (or the pseudogene TRBV3-2) and TRBJ1-6; TRBD1 aligns with 7 central bases. The TCR was taken from a woman between 70 and 85 years old with acute or convalescent COVID-19. The sample was peripheral blood. CDR3 loop: CASSLADRRHSPLHF. The base sequence is TGTGCCAGCAGCCTAGCGGACAGGAGACACTCACCCCTCCACTTT.